A selection of T cell receptor beta chains follows, all from one sample in a study of blood T cell repertoires in COVID-19. The repertoire was sequenced with immunoSEQ multiplex PCR; TCRdb's copy has only in-frame clones and lacks some. In the table there are about 63,000 clones, about 86% of which are singletons. The sequenced sample consisted of peripheral blood. These receptor sequences come from a human donor in a cohort sampled during active COVID-19. CDR3s include the opening cysteine and the closing phenylalanine or tryptophan. Fields, in order: CDR3 protein, J gene, V gene.

CASSLPPGLAVRPGQFF TRBJ2-1 TRBV28
CASSPWDNDTDTQYF TRBJ2-3 TRBV3-1/TRBV3-2
CASSPRGNEQYF TRBJ2-7 TRBV27
CASSPLSRGDQPQHF TRBJ1-5 TRBV27
CASSPGIATSYEQYF TRBJ2-7 TRBV6-6
CASSLGTGSVYEQYF TRBJ2-7 TRBV7-7
CASSQGGGSGGAVVRETQYF TRBJ2-5 TRBV4-2
CASSLYLAGRTDTQYF TRBJ2-3 TRBV27
CASSSGTAGYEQYF TRBJ2-7 TRBV5-6
CASRVNADRAGYSPLHF TRBJ1-6 TRBV7-2
CASSLRGSGPEAFF TRBJ1-1 TRBV27
CASSVGQETYGYTF TRBJ1-2 TRBV9
CASSPARGMDYEQYF TRBJ2-7 TRBV4-1
CASSVRESRFF TRBJ2-1 TRBV2
CASSLAKTGAEQFF TRBJ2-1 TRBV7-9
CASSRGDRFDEQYF TRBJ2-7 TRBV13
CASRPGTGYGYTF TRBJ1-2 TRBV6-5